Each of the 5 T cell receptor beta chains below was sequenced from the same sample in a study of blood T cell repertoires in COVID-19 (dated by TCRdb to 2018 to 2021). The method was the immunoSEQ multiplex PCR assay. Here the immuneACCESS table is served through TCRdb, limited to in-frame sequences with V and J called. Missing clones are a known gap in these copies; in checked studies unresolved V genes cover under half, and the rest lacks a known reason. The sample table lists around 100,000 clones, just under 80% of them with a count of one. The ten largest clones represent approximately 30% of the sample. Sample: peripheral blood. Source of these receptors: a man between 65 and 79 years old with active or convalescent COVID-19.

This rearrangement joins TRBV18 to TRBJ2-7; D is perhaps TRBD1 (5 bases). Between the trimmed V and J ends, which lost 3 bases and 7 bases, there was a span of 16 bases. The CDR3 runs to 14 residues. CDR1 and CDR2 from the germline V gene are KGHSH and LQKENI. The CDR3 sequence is CASSPPTGTREQYF. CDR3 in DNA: TGTGCCAGCTCACCGCCCACAGGTACCAGAGAGCAGTACTTC. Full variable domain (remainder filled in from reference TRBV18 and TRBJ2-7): NAGVMQNPRHLVRRRGQEARLRCSPMKGHSHVYWYRQLPEEGLKFMVYLQKENIIDESGMPKERFSAEFPKEGPSILRIQQVVRGDSAAYFCASSPPTGTREQYFGPGTRLTVT.

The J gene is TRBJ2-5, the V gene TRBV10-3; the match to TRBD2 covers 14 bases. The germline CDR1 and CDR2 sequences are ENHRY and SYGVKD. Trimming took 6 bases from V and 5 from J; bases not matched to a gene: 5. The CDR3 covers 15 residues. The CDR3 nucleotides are TGTGCCATCAGGACTAGCGGGGGGGCCGCCGAGACCCAGTACTTC. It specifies CAIRTSGGAAETQYF.

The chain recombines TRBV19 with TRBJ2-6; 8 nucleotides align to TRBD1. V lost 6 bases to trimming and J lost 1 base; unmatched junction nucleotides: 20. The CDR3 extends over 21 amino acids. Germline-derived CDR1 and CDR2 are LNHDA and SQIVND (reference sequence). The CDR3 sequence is CASSWIPGTGPRRSGANVLTF. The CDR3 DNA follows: TGTGCCAGTAGCTGGATCCCCGGGACAGGCCCCCGGAGGTCTGGGGCCAACGTCCTGACTTTC.

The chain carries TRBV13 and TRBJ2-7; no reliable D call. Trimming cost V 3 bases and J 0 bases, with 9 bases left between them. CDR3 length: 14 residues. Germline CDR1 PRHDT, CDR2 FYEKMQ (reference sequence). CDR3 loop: CASSLGSSSYEQYF. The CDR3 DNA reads TGTGCCAGCAGCTTGGGCAGCAGCTCCTACGAGCAGTACTTC. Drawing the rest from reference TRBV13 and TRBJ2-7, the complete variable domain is AAGVIQSPRHLIKEKRETATLKCYPIPRHDTVYWYQQGPGQDPQFLISFYEKMQSDKGSIPDRFSAQQFSDYHSELNMSSLELGDSALYFCASSLGSSSYEQYFGPGTRLTVT.

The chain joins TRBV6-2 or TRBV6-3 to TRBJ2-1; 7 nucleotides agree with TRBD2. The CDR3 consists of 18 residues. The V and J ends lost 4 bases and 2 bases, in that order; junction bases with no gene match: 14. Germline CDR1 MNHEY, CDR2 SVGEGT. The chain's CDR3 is CASSSPLVRGGTYNEQFF. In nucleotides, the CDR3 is TGTGCCAGCAGTTCCCCTTTGGTACGGGGAGGGACCTACAATGAGCAGTTCTTC.